These 2 T cell receptor beta chains were sequenced from one sample in a study of blood T cell repertoires in COVID-19. Produced via immunoSEQ multiplex PCR; TCRdb's table is partial and in-frame only. The sample includes 250,000 to 300,000 clones, roughly 90% seen only once; the top ten take roughly 12%. The sequencing sample was made of peripheral blood. These receptors came from a woman aged 30 to 39 with COVID-19, enrolled during active disease.

The J gene is TRBJ2-1, the V gene TRBV15; weak D call: TRBD2 (6 bases). CDR1 is LNHNV, CDR2 YYDKDF, per germline (reference sequence). The CDR3 contains 16 residues. V lost 0 bases, J lost 8 bases, and 17 bases lay in between. This chain's CDR3 is CATSRDRGNSGHEQFF. For the CDR3, the DNA is TGTGCCACCAGCAGAGATCGGGGGAATAGCGGCCATGAGCAGTTCTTC.

This rearrangement joins TRBV30 to TRBJ1-2, with 8 positions matching TRBD1. The CDR3 totals 12 residues. With V trimmed by 5 bases and J by 7 bases, 6 bases remained unmatched. The germline CDR1 and CDR2 sequences are GTSNPN and SVGIG (reference sequence). For the CDR3, the DNA is TGTGCCTGGGAGCAGGGGGCGGGTGGCTACACCTTC. Its translation is CAWEQGAGGYTF.